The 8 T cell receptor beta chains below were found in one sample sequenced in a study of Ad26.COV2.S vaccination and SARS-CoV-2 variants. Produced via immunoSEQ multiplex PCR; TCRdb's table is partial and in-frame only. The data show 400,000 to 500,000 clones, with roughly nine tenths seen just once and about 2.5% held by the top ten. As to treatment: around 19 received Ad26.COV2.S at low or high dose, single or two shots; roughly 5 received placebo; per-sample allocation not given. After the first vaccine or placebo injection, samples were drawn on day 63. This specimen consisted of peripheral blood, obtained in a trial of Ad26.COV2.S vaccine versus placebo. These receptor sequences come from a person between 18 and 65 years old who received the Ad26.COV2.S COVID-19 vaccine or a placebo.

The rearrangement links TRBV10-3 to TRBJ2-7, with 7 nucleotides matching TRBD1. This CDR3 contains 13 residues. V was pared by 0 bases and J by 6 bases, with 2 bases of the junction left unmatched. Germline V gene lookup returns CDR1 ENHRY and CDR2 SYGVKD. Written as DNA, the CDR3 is TGTGCCATCAGTGAGTCTAGGGGGCGCGAGCAGTACGTC. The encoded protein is CAISESRGREQYV.

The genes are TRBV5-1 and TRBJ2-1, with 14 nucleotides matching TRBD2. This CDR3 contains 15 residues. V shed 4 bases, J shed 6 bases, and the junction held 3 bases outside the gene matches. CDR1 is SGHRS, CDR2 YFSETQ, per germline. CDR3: CASSRTSGGPNEQFF. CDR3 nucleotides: TGCGCCAGCAGCAGGACTAGCGGGGGGCCCAATGAGCAGTTCTTC. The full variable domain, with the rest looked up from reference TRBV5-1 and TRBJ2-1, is KAGVTQTPRYLIKTRGQQVTLSCSPISGHRSVSWYQQTPGQGLQFLFEYFSETQRNKGNFPGRFSGRQFSNSRSEMNVSTLELGDSALYLCASSRTSGGPNEQFFGPGTRLTVL.

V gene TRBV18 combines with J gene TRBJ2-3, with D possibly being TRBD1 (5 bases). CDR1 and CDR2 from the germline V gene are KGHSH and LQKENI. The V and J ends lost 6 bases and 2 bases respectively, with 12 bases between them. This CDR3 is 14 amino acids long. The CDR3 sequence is CASSGQAVTDTQYF. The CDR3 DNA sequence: TGTGCCAGCTCGGGGCAGGCGGTCACAGATACGCAGTATTTT. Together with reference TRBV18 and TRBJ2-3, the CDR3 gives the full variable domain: NAGVMQNPRHLVRRRGQEARLRCSPMKGHSHVYWYRQLPEEGLKFMVYLQKENIIDESGMPKERFSAEFPKEGPSILRIQQVVRGDSAAYFCASSGQAVTDTQYFGPGTRLTVL.

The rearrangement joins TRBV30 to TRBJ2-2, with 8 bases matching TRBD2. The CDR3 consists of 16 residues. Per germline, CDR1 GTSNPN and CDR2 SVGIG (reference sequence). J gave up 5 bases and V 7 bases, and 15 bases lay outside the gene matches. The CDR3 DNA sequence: TGTGCCTTATCAGCCGGGACTAGTTTCAGGACCGGGGAGCTGTTTTTT. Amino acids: CALSAGTSFRTGELFF. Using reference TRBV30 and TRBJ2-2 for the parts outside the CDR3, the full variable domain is SQTIHQWPATLVQPVGSPLSLECTVEGTSNPNLYWYRQAAGRGLQLLFYSVGIGQISSEVPQNLSASRPQDRQFILSSKKLLLSDSGFYLCALSAGTSFRTGELFFGEGSRLTVL.

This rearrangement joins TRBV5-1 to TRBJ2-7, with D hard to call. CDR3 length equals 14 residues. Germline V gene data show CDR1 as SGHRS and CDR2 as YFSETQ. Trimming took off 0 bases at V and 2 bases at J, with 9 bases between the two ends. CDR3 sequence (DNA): TGCGCCAGCAGCTTGGTCCAGCCGCCCTACGAGCAGTACTTC. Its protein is CASSLVQPPYEQYF.

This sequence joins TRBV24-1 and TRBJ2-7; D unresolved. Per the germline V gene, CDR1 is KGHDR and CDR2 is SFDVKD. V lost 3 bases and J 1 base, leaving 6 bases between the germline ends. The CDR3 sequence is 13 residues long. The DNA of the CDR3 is TGTGCCACCAGTGATCATTCATCCTACGAGCAGTACTTC. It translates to CATSDHSSYEQYF.

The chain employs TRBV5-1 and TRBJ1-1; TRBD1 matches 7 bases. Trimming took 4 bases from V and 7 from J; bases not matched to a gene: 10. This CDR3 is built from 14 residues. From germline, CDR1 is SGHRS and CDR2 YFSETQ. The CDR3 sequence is CASSQRGTDLEAFF. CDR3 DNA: TGCGCCAGCAGCCAACGCGGGACAGACCTTGAAGCTTTCTTT.

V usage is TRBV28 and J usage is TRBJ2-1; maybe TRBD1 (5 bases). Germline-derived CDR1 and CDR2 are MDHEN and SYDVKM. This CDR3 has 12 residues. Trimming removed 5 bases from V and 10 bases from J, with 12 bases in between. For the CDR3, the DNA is TGTGCCAGCAGTCTTCGACAGCAAGAGCAGTTCTTC. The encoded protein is CASSLRQQEQFF.